What follows are 21 T cell receptor beta chains derived from one specimen sequenced in a study of blood T cell repertoires in COVID-19. Some clones are missing from TCRdb's copy, which holds only in-frame ones; the method was immunoSEQ multiplex PCR. The repertoire includes 98,000 or so clones, under 85% of them detected once, and just over 4% sits in the top ten. Material: peripheral blood. These receptors were obtained from a woman in her 70s with acute or convalescent COVID-19.

This clone was detected a few times. The rearrangement links TRBV6-1 to TRBJ1-2; no reliable D call. Per germline, CDR1 MNHNS and CDR2 SASEGT. Trimming removed 0 bases at V and 0 bases at J, with 8 bases between. The length of the CDR3 is 15 residues. The CDR3 DNA reads as TGTGCCAGCAGTGAAGCCCCCTTCGCTAACTATGGCTACACCTTC. Its translation: CASSEAPFANYGYTF.

The chain uses TRBV2 and TRBJ2-3; the D gene is possibly TRBD2 (6 bases). Germline V lookup: CDR1 SNHLY, CDR2 FYNNEI. The CDR3 runs 15 residues. The ends were cut back, 4 bases at V and 2 bases at J, with 13 bases in the middle. The CDR3 DNA sequence: TGTGCCAGCAGTGTGCGGGGTTTCGACACAGATACGCAGTATTTT. Amino acid sequence: CASSVRGFDTDTQYF.

The chain combines TRBV3-1 (or the pseudogene TRBV3-2) with TRBJ2-5; 8 nucleotides agree with TRBD1. Germline assignment: CDR1 LGHDT and CDR2 YNNKEL (reference sequence). This CDR3 contains 17 residues. The V gene end was trimmed by 1 base and the J gene end by 2 bases; junction bases not matched to a gene: 9. The CDR3 DNA reads as TGTGCCAGCAGCCAAGTACATTCGGGACAGGTGCAAGAGACCCAGTACTTC. Translated: CASSQVHSGQVQETQYF.

CDR3 residues: CASSQDRNPNYGYTF. As DNA, the CDR3 is TGCGCCAGCAGCCAAGACAGGAATCCTAACTATGGCTACACCTTC. The chain links TRBV4-3 to TRBJ1-2; D is uncertain. Germline assignment: CDR1 LGHNA and CDR2 YSLEER. The CDR3 has 15 residues. V shed 0 bases and J shed 0 bases, with 8 bases lying between them.

The chain recombines TRBV28 with TRBJ2-7, with TRBD1 matching over 8 bases. Germline lookup yields CDR1 MDHEN and CDR2 SYDVKM. V gave up 5 bases and J gave up 1 base; unmatched junction bases: 1. The CDR3 is 13 amino acids. The CDR3 DNA reads as TGTGCCAGCAGTCGGACAGGGTCCTACGAGCAGTACGTC. Its protein product is CASSRTGSYEQYV.

The chain couples TRBV11-2 to TRBJ2-7; 8 nucleotides line up with TRBD2. The trim removed 6 bases at V and 3 bases at J, leaving 10 bases unmatched. The CDR3 has 15 residues. CDR1 is SGHAT and CDR2 is FQNNGV in the germline V gene. CDR3 bases: TGTGCCAGCAGGCCGGGAGGGGTCTTTCTCTACGAGCAGTACTTC. Its protein product is CASRPGGVFLYEQYF.

J is TRBJ1-1 and V is TRBV11-2, with 11 bases that match TRBD1. Germline loops: CDR1 SGHAT, CDR2 FQNNGV. The CDR3 runs to 15 residues. With V trimmed by 5 bases and J by 10 bases, 12 bases remained unmatched. CDR3 sequence: CASSPTSDRGLGAFF. The DNA of the CDR3 is TGTGCCAGCAGCCCCACTTCGGACAGGGGGCTTGGAGCTTTCTTT.

The genes are TRBV20-1 and TRBJ2-1, with D possibly being TRBD1 (6 bases). Trimming took 6 bases from V and 10 from J, leaving 13 bases between them. The CDR3 contains 11 residues. CDR1 DFQATT and CDR2 SNEGSKA come from the germline V gene (reference sequence). CDR3 protein: CSAEPGQEQFF. The CDR3 coding sequence is TGCAGTGCGGAACCGGGACAAGAGCAGTTCTTC.

J is TRBJ1-1 and V is TRBV6-2 or TRBV6-3; perhaps TRBD1 as D (5 bases). From germline, CDR1 is MNHEY and CDR2 SVGEGT. The length of the CDR3 is 12 residues. Between the trimmed V and J ends, which lost 4 bases and 8 bases, there was a span of 11 bases. CDR3 sequence reads: CASSWGVGEAFF. CDR3 in DNA: TGTGCCAGCAGTTGGGGGGTGGGCGAAGCTTTCTTT.

The chain combines TRBV5-5 with TRBJ2-7, with 7 bases fitting TRBD1. The germline gives CDR1 SGHKS, CDR2 YYEKEE (reference sequence). J lost 2 bases, V lost 2 bases, and 7 bases had no gene match. The CDR3 is made up of 15 amino acids. The CDR3 here is CASSFGQAPTYEQYV. CDR3 nucleotide sequence: TGTGCCAGCAGCTTCGGACAGGCCCCTACCTACGAGCAGTACGTC.

This clone was seen a few times. The gene calls are TRBV18 and TRBJ1-5; TRBD1 matches at 8 bases. CDR1 is KGHSH and CDR2 is LQKENI in the germline V gene. This CDR3 comprises 16 residues. J lost 1 base, V lost 6 bases, and 8 bases had no gene match. This chain's CDR3 is CASSPDRGSSNQPQHF. The CDR3 DNA follows: TGTGCCAGCTCGCCAGACAGGGGATCGAGCAATCAGCCCCAGCATTTT.

This clone was recorded only once. The rearrangement links TRBV28 to TRBJ1-1; no definite D call. V was trimmed by 9 bases and J by 6 bases, leaving 20 bases between them. Germline V gene sequence: CDR1 MDHEN, CDR2 SYDVKM. The CDR3 totals 14 residues. Here the CDR3 reads CASTYGPGVAEAFF. The CDR3 DNA reads TGTGCCAGTACTTATGGCCCAGGTGTCGCTGAAGCTTTCTTT.

The J gene is TRBJ1-2, the V gene TRBV5-4; TRBD1 matches at 7 bases. V gave up 0 bases and J gave up 2 bases; unmatched junction bases: 4. Germline V lookup: CDR1 SGHNT, CDR2 YYREEE (reference sequence). This CDR3 spans 15 amino acids. The CDR3 reads CASSLVTGENYGYTF. The CDR3 DNA reads as TGTGCCAGCAGCTTGGTAACAGGGGAAAACTATGGCTACACCTTC.

The chain uses TRBV29-1 and TRBJ1-2, with a tentative D call TRBD1 (5 bases). V was clipped by 4 bases and J by 7 bases, with 13 bases between them. CDR1 is SQVTM and CDR2 is ANQGSEA in the germline V gene. CDR3 length: 12 amino acids. The CDR3 spells CSVGGGSSGYTF. In DNA, the CDR3 is TGCAGCGTTGGCGGGGGAAGCAGTGGCTACACCTTC. Using reference TRBV29-1 and TRBJ1-2 for the parts outside the CDR3, the full variable domain is SAVISQKPSRDICQRGTSLTIQCQVDSQVTMMFWYRQQPGQSLTLIATANQGSEATYESGFVIDKFPISRPNLTFSTLTVSNMSPEDSSIYLCSVGGGSSGYTFGSGTRLTVV.

The CDR3 protein is CASSPQGITEAFF. In DNA, the CDR3 is TGTGCCAGCAGTCCACAGGGGATCACTGAAGCTTTCTTT. The chain links TRBV12-3 or TRBV12-4 to TRBJ1-1; 7 bases agree with TRBD1. V gave up 5 bases and J gave up 4 bases; unmatched junction bases: 4. The CDR3 consists of 13 residues.

This sequence joins TRBV5-8 and TRBJ2-1, with TRBD2 matching 7 bases. The length of the CDR3 is 15 residues. J lost 3 bases, V lost 4 bases, and 7 bases had no gene match. Germline lookup yields CDR1 SGHTS and CDR2 YDEGEE. The chain's CDR3 is CASSPLATSYNEQFF. Here the CDR3 DNA reads TGTGCCAGCAGCCCACTAGCGACTAGCTACAATGAGCAGTTCTTC.

V usage is TRBV2 and J usage is TRBJ1-5; D gene ambiguous. Looked up from germline, CDR1 is SNHLY and CDR2 is FYNNEI. The CDR3 has 15 residues. The V end was cut by 5 bases, the J end by 6 bases, with 17 bases between. The CDR3 DNA is TGTGCCAGCAGTTTATACACGGTGCCGGGTCAGCCCCAGCATTTT. As protein: CASSLYTVPGQPQHF.

The V gene is TRBV11-2, the J gene TRBJ2-2, with 10 bases matching TRBD2. CDR1 and CDR2 (germline): SGHAT, FQNNGV. The V gene end was trimmed by 1 base and the J gene end by 5 bases; junction bases not matched to a gene: 7. The CDR3 is made up of 17 amino acids. The CDR3 loop reads CASSLGSSGGGTGELFF. Written as DNA, the CDR3 is TGTGCCAGCAGCTTAGGGTCTAGCGGGGGAGGAACCGGGGAGCTGTTTTTT.

The chain links TRBV29-1 to TRBJ2-7; unclear D gene. The germline V and J ends were trimmed by 0 bases and 2 bases, with 14 bases remaining between them. CDR3 length: 15 residues. Germline V gene lookup returns CDR1 SQVTM and CDR2 ANQGSEA. Here the CDR3 reads CSVEDHLSTAYEQYV. CDR3 sequence (DNA): TGCAGCGTTGAAGATCATTTGTCCACAGCCTACGAGCAGTACGTC.

The chain carries TRBV18 and TRBJ1-1; D gene uncertain. Trimming stripped 6 bases from V and 7 bases from J, with 18 bases between. Germline-derived CDR1 and CDR2 are KGHSH and LQKENI. The CDR3 is 14 amino acids. The CDR3 here is CASSRDWEASEAFF. The CDR3 nucleotides read TGTGCCAGCTCCCGTGATTGGGAGGCTAGTGAAGCTTTCTTT.

This clone was found a few times. The V and J genes are TRBV5-4 and TRBJ2-1; 9 positions match TRBD2. This CDR3 is built from 16 residues. Germline V gene data show CDR1 as SGHNT and CDR2 as YYREEE (reference sequence). V gave up 1 base and J gave up 2 bases; unmatched junction bases: 4. The CDR3 loop reads CASSLSGGGAYNEQFF. CDR3 bases: TGTGCCAGCAGCTTGAGTGGCGGGGGGGCCTACAATGAGCAGTTCTTC.